These 19 T cell receptor beta chains came from one sample sequenced in a study of T cells after yellow fever vaccination. Each CDR3 protein gets one entry after TCRdb re-called the 5' RACE reads with MiXCR. The sample gives 300,000 to 400,000 distinct CDR3 sequences, 7% to 10% of which show up once; approximately 18% is in the top ten. This material consisted of PBMCs, taken roughly 45 days after the first yellow fever vaccination. The receptors originated from a man aged 18 to 29 who received the YFV17D yellow fever vaccine.

The V call is TRBV12-3 or TRBV12-4, the J call TRBJ2-1, with TRBD2 matching 7 bases. The CDR3 has 13 residues. Trimming took 3 bases from V and 9 from J; bases not matched to a gene: 5. The CDR3 is CASSFQGGSEQFF. DNA of the CDR3: TGTGCCAGCAGTTTTCAGGGAGGGAGTGAGCAGTTCTTC.

The J gene is TRBJ1-1, the V gene TRBV20-1, with D unresolved. The CDR3 totals 14 residues. V gave up 5 bases and J gave up 1 base, with 14 bases separating them. Germline V gives CDR1 DFQATT, CDR2 SNEGSKA (reference sequence). The CDR3 here is CSALRISTNTEAFF. The CDR3 coding sequence is TGCAGTGCTCTCCGAATCTCTACGAACACTGAAGCTTTCTTT.

This clonotype was recorded many times. The genes are TRBV18 and TRBJ1-1; 7 nucleotides match TRBD1. Trimming removed 8 bases from V and 0 bases from J; junction bases left unmatched: 6. CDR1 and CDR2 (germline): KGHSH, LQKENI. CDR3 length equals 14 residues. CDR3 protein: CASSPTGLNTEAFF. The CDR3 nucleotides read TGTGCCAGCAGCCCGACAGGGTTGAACACTGAAGCTTTCTTT.

This clonotype came up a few times. The V gene is TRBV29-1, the J gene TRBJ2-5, with 8 bases matching TRBD2. Germline trimming cut 0 bases from V and 1 base from J; bases unmatched to any gene: 19. Germline CDR1 reads SQVTM; CDR2 reads ANQGSEA. There are 20 residues in the CDR3. The CDR3 spells CSVEEIWAGGQRSPQETQYF. In DNA, the CDR3 is TGCAGCGTTGAAGAGATTTGGGCGGGGGGACAACGAAGCCCCCAAGAGACCCAGTACTTC. Based on the CDR3 plus reference TRBV29-1 and TRBJ2-5, the full variable domain is SAVISQKPSRDICQRGTSLTIQCQVDSQVTMMFWYRQQPGQSLTLIATANQGSEATYESGFVIDKFPISRPNLTFSTLTVSNMSPEDSSIYLCSVEEIWAGGQRSPQETQYFGPGTRLLVL.

This clonotype was seen repeatedly, ten times or more. The chain recombines TRBV12-3 or TRBV12-4 with TRBJ2-2; D call uncertain. Trimming left V 2 bases short and J 1 base short, with 5 bases between. CDR3 size: 14 residues. DNA of the CDR3: TGTGCCAGCAGTTTAAGAGAGAACACCGGGGAGCTGTTTTTT. Protein product: CASSLRENTGELFF.

Ten or more counts support this clonotype. The rearrangement joins TRBV27 to TRBJ2-7; D ambiguous. The CDR3 loop spans 14 amino acids. Trimming removed 6 bases at V and 0 bases at J, with 12 bases between. Germline V lookup: CDR1 MNHEY, CDR2 SMNVEV (reference sequence). The CDR3 DNA sequence: TGTGCCAGCAGGATCAGCGTCAGCTCCTACGAGCAGTACGTC. Its translation is CASRISVSSYEQYV.

The V gene is TRBV20-1, the J gene TRBJ2-1; 10 positions agree with TRBD2. The V gene end was trimmed by 5 bases and the J gene end by 4 bases; junction bases not matched to a gene: 11. The V gene's germline CDR1 is DFQATT and CDR2 SNEGSKA (reference sequence). The CDR3 sequence is 16 residues long. CDR3 region: CSALDRAGGRYNEQFF. The CDR3 DNA follows: TGCAGTGCTTTGGACCGAGCGGGGGGGCGATACAATGAGCAGTTCTTC.

The chain employs TRBV12-3 or TRBV12-4 and TRBJ2-3; TRBD1 is a possible D gene (6 bases). The V end lost 10 bases, the J end lost 6 bases, and 14 bases lay between the germline ends. The CDR3 has 12 residues. The CDR3 DNA reads TGTGCCATCTCCAAGAGGGGGGATACGCAGTATTTT. Encoded protein: CAISKRGDTQYF.

CDR3 sequence reads: CAVDGQGGQPQHF. The DNA of the CDR3 is TGTGCCGTTGACGGACAGGGAGGACAGCCCCAGCATTTT. The V call is TRBV19, the J call TRBJ1-5; 8 nucleotides line up with TRBD1. The CDR3 totals 13 residues. From germline, CDR1 is LNHDA and CDR2 SQIVND (reference sequence). V dropped 11 bases and J dropped 7; count of bases not matched to a gene: 10.

The chain is built from TRBV15 and TRBJ2-1; D unclear. Trimming stripped 1 base from V and 5 bases from J, with 9 bases between. CDR1 LNHNV and CDR2 YYDKDF come from the germline V gene (reference sequence). This CDR3 comprises 14 residues. In DNA, the CDR3 is TGTGCCACCAGCAGAGTCAGAACCCACAATGAGCAGTTCTTC. Translated: CATSRVRTHNEQFF.

This clonotype was recorded a few times. The V call is TRBV7-8, the J call TRBJ2-2, with 7 bases lining up with TRBD1. This CDR3 is 14 amino acids long. CDR1 is SGHVS and CDR2 is FQNEAQ in the germline V gene. With 5 bases clipped from V and 1 base from J, the junction kept 1 base outside the gene matches. In nucleotides, the CDR3 is TGTGCCAGCAGCCGGACAGGGAACACCGGGGAGCTGTTTTTT. This encodes CASSRTGNTGELFF.

The V call is TRBV4-1, the J call TRBJ2-1; 9 nucleotides agree with TRBD2. The germline gives CDR1 MGHRA, CDR2 YSYEKL. V lost 3 bases, J lost 3 bases, and 15 bases stayed unmatched. This CDR3 has 19 residues. In nucleotides, the CDR3 is TGCGCCAGCAGCCAGTGGAGCGCACTCGGACTAGCGCGCTACAATGAGCAGTTCTTC. Its protein is CASSQWSALGLARYNEQFF.

This clonotype was counted a few times. The rearrangement joins TRBV5-1 to TRBJ2-1; TRBD2 matches at 11 bases. J was trimmed by 9 bases and V by 7 bases; bases with no gene match: 9. Germline assignment: CDR1 SGHRS and CDR2 YFSETQ. This CDR3 is 14 amino acids long. This CDR3 is CASLGGTSGREQFF. The CDR3 region has the DNA TGCGCCAGCCTCGGTGGGACTAGCGGCCGTGAGCAGTTCTTC.

This chain joins TRBV19 and TRBJ2-2; TRBD2 matches at 9 bases. V trimming: 8 bases; J trimming: 1 base; junction bases outside the gene matches: 8. CDR3 length: 16 amino acids. Per the germline V gene, CDR1 is LNHDA and CDR2 is SQIVND (reference sequence). The CDR3 region has the DNA TGTGCCAGTTATAAAAGCGGGGGGCTGAACACCGGGGAGCTGTTTTTT. Its protein product is CASYKSGGLNTGELFF.

This clonotype showed up just a few times. The gene calls are TRBV9 and TRBJ2-1; D call uncertain. CDR3 length equals 13 residues. Trimming took off 0 bases at V and 6 bases at J, with 7 bases between the two ends. Germline lookup yields CDR1 SGDLS and CDR2 YYNGEE. CDR3 sequence: CASSVGASNEQFF. CDR3 sequence (DNA): TGTGCCAGCAGCGTAGGAGCGAGCAATGAGCAGTTCTTC.

This clonotype has at least ten counts. CDR3 loop: CSARPGTDQETQYF. In nucleotides, the CDR3 is TGCAGTGCTAGGCCCGGGACAGACCAAGAGACCCAGTACTTC. This chain links TRBV20-1 with TRBJ2-5; TRBD1 matches 7 bases. The germline gives CDR1 DFQATT, CDR2 SNEGSKA (reference sequence). CDR3 size: 14 residues. The J segment lost 0 bases and the V segment lost 3 bases, leaving 4 bases of the junction unmatched.

The CDR3 bases are TGTGCCAGCAGTTCGACTAGCGGGGGCCGGTACGAGCAGTACTTC. It translates to CASSSTSGGRYEQYF. The chain has TRBV12-3 or TRBV12-4 and TRBJ2-7, with TRBD2 matching over 12 bases. Losses at the gene ends were 4 bases for V and 4 bases for J; bases not matched to a gene: 5. The length of the CDR3 is 15 residues.

This clonotype was seen only a few times. The chain recombines TRBV19 with TRBJ2-3; unclear D gene. From germline, CDR1 is LNHDA and CDR2 SQIVND (reference sequence). The CDR3 covers 17 residues. V gave up 4 bases and J gave up 3 bases, with 20 bases separating them. The CDR3: CASSKMDRGVGTDTQYF. The CDR3 DNA follows: TGTGCCAGTAGTAAGATGGACCGTGGTGTGGGGACAGATACGCAGTATTTT. The full variable domain, in which reference TRBV19 and TRBJ2-3 provide the parts outside the CDR3, is DGGITQSPKYLFRKEGQNVTLSCEQNLNHDAMYWYRQDPGQGLRLIYYSQIVNDFQKGDIAEGYSVSREKKESFPLTVTSAQKNPTAFYLCASSKMDRGVGTDTQYFGPGTRLTVL.

This clonotype was detected many times. This chain uses TRBV7-2 with TRBJ1-6; D uncertain. The CDR3 consists of 13 residues. The V gene's germline CDR1 is SGHTA and CDR2 FQGNSA. With 6 bases removed from V and 1 base from J, the gap between germline ends came to 4 bases. The CDR3 sequence is CASSLSYNSPLHF. Written as DNA, the CDR3 is TGTGCCAGCAGTTTATCCTATAATTCACCCCTCCACTTT.